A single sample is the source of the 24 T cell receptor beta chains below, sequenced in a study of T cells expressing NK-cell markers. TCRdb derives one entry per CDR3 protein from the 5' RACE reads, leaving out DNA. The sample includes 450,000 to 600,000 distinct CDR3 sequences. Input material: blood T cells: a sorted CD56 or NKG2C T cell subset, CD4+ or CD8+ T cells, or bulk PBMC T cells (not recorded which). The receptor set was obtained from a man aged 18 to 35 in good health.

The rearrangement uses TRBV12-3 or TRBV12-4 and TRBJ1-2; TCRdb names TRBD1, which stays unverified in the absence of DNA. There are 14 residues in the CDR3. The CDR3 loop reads CASTPAGAIRGYTF.

CDR3 residues: CASSVLGWNSEAFF. The gene calls are TRBV9 and TRBJ1-1. The CDR3 extends over 14 amino acids. The germline V gene has CDR1 SGDLS and CDR2 YYNGEE.

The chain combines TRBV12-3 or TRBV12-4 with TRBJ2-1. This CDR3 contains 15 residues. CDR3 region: CASTKFGDYYNEQFF.

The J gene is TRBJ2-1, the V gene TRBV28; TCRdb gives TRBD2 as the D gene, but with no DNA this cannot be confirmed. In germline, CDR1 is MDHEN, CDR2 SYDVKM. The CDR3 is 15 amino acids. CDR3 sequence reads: CASSFRRTAGNEQFF.

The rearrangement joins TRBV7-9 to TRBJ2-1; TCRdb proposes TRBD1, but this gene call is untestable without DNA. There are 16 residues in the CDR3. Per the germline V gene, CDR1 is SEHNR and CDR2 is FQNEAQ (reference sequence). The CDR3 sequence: CASSSLLSAAYNEQFF.

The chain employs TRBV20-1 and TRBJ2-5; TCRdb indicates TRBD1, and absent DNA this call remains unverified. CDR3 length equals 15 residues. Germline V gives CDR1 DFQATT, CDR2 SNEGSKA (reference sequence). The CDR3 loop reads CSARGRRGGKETQYF.

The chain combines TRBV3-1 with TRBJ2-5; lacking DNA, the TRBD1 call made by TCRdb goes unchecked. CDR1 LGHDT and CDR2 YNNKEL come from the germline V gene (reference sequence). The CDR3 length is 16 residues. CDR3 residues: CASSPGQGAFQETQYF.

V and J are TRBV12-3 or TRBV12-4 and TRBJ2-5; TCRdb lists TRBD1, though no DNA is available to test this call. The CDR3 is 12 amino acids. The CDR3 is CASRSTEETQYF.

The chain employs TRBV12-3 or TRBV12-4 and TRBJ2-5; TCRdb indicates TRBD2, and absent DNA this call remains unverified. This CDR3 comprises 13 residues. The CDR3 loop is CASRSEGGETQYF.

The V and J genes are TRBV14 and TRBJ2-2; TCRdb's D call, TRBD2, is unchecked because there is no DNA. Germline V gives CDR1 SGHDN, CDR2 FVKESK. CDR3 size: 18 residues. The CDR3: CASSPLAAEGPNTGELFF.

The CDR3 loop is CASSNMGQGTDTQYF. The genes are TRBV6-5 and TRBJ2-3; TCRdb's D gene call, TRBD1, goes unchecked for lack of DNA. Germline V gene lookup returns CDR1 MNHEY and CDR2 SVGAGI. The CDR3 is made up of 15 amino acids.

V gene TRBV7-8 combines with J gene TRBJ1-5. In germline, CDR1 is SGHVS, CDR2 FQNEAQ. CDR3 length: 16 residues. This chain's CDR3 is CASSLEGSYSNQPQHF.

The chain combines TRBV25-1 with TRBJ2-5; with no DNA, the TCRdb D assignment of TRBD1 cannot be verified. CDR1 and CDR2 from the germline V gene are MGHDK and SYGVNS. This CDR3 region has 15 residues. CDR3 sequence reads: CASSEVSGVEETQYF.

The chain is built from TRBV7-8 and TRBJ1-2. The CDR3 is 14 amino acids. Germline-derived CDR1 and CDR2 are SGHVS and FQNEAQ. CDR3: CASSLAGQNYGYTF.

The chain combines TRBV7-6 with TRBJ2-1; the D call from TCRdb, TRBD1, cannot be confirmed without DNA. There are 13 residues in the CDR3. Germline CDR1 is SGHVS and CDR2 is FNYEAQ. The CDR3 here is CASSYQRGNEQFF.

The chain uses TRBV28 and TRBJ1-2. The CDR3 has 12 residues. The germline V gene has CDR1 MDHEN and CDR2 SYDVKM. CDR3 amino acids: CATQTANYGYTF.

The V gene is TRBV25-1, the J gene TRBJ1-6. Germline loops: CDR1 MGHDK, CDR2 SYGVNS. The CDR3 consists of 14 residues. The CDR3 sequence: CASSDGTLNSPLHF.

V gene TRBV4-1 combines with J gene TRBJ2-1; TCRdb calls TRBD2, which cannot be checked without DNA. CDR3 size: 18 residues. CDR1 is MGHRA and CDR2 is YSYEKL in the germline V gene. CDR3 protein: CASSHRPSLGGKDNEQFF.

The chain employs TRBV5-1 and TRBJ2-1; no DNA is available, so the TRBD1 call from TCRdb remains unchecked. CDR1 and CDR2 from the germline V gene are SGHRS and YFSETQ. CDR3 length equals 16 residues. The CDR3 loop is CASSPNSGTLDNEQFF.

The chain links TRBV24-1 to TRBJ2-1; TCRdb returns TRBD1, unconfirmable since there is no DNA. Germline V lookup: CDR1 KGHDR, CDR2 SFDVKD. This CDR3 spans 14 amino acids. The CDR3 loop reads CATSETPGSNEQFF.

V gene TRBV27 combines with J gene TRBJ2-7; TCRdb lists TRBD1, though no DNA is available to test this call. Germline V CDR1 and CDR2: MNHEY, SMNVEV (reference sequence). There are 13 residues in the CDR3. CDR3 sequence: CASSFYTGSEQYF.

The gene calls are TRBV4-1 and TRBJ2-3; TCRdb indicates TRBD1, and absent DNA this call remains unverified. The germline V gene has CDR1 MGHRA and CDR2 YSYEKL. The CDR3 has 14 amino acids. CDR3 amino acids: CASSHPTGLDTQYF.

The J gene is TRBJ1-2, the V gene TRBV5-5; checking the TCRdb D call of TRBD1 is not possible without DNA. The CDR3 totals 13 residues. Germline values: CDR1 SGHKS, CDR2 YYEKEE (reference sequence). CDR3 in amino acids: CASSPGQGVGYTF.

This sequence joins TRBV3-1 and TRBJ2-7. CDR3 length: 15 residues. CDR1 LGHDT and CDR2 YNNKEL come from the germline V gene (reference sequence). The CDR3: CASSLYSGSSYEQYF.